This passage covers 30 T cell receptor beta chains from one sample sequenced in a study of shared clonotypes between healthy human individuals. Sequenced by immunoSEQ multiplex PCR; TCRdb stores in-frame clones only, minus some. The data hold over a million clones, with about four fifths observed a single time. Sequencing was done on a sample of memory CD4+ T cells from PBMCs. Described subset: CD45RA-negative fraction. These receptors came from a man aged 18-30 years in good health. Some clones in this sample may be carry-over from other donors' samples.

The chain employs TRBV15 and TRBJ2-3; TRBD1 or TRBD2 may be the D gene (5 bases each). Looked up from germline, CDR1 is LNHNV and CDR2 is YYDKDF (reference sequence). The length of the CDR3 is 14 residues. Deletions cut 5 bases from V and 5 bases from J, with 14 bases between. The CDR3 coding sequence is TGTGCCACCAGCGTGAGGGGAGCAGAAGATACGCAGTATTTT. Protein: CATSVRGAEDTQYF.

The rearrangement uses TRBV10-3 and TRBJ2-1, with 8 bases matching TRBD2. Unmatched junction bases numbered 6, after V lost 1 base and J lost 7 bases. The CDR3 runs 15 residues. From germline, CDR1 is ENHRY and CDR2 SYGVKD. The CDR3 spells CAISEYGTRANEQFF. The CDR3 region has the DNA TGTGCCATCAGTGAGTACGGGACTAGAGCGAATGAGCAGTTCTTC.

This chain connects TRBV7-2 to TRBJ1-2; a weak D match, TRBD1 (6 bases). V was cut by 0 bases and J by 10 bases, with 12 bases left in between. The CDR3 consists of 13 residues. CDR1 is SGHTA, CDR2 FQGNSA, per germline. In DNA, the CDR3 is TGTGCCAGCAGCTTAGCCAGGACAGATCCCTACACCTTC. Its protein product is CASSLARTDPYTF.

This sequence joins TRBV10-3 and TRBJ1-2; D is unclear. Germline-derived CDR1 and CDR2 are ENHRY and SYGVKD. This CDR3 region has 13 residues. V lost 7 bases and J lost 7, with 16 bases in between. Here the CDR3 reads CAITAFPELGYTF. The CDR3 nucleotides are TGTGCCATCACCGCGTTTCCGGAGCTTGGCTACACCTTC.

V is TRBV5-1 and J is TRBJ2-5, with D possibly being TRBD1 or TRBD2 (5 bases each). Germline loops: CDR1 SGHRS, CDR2 YFSETQ. V lost 4 bases and J lost 5, with 12 bases in between. This CDR3 spans 13 amino acids. The CDR3 DNA reads as TGCGCCAGCAGCCCCGGCGAGGGGGAGACCCAGTACTTC. This codes for CASSPGEGETQYF. Variable domain in full (rest from reference TRBV5-1 and TRBJ2-5): KAGVTQTPRYLIKTRGQQVTLSCSPISGHRSVSWYQQTPGQGLQFLFEYFSETQRNKGNFPGRFSGRQFSNSRSEMNVSTLELGDSALYLCASSPGEGETQYFGPGTRLLVL.

The chain has TRBV2 and TRBJ1-2, with 9 nucleotides matching TRBD1. CDR3 length: 14 residues. The ends lost 6 bases at V and 2 bases at J; junction bases unmatched: 4. Per germline, CDR1 SNHLY and CDR2 FYNNEI. The CDR3 sequence is CASSKGTGNYGYTF. The CDR3 DNA sequence: TGTGCCAGCAGCAAAGGGACAGGGAACTATGGCTACACCTTC.

The chain links TRBV30 to TRBJ2-1, with 7 bases fitting TRBD2. The germline gives CDR1 GTSNPN, CDR2 SVGIG (reference sequence). This CDR3 has 15 residues. J lost 6 bases, V lost 3 bases, and 11 bases had no gene match. In DNA form, the CDR3 reads TGTGCCTGGAGCAAAGGATTAGCGGGTACCAATGAGCAGTTCTTC. Its translation: CAWSKGLAGTNEQFF. The whole variable domain, remainder taken from reference TRBV30 and TRBJ2-1, is SQTIHQWPATLVQPVGSPLSLECTVEGTSNPNLYWYRQAAGRGLQLLFYSVGIGQISSEVPQNLSASRPQDRQFILSSKKLLLSDSGFYLCAWSKGLAGTNEQFFGPGTRLTVL.

As for this clone: Other DNA sequences of this sample code for an identical CDR3. The chain combines TRBV6-6 with TRBJ2-7; 9 bases are a match to TRBD2. This CDR3 is built from 14 residues. In germline, CDR1 is MNHNY, CDR2 SVGAGI (reference sequence). Trimming cost V 2 bases and J 4 bases; bases outside gene matches: 3. The CDR3 here is CASSYRTSGYEQYF. As DNA, the CDR3 is TGTGCCAGCAGTTACCGCACTAGCGGGTACGAGCAGTACTTC.

The chain has TRBV6-1 and TRBJ2-6, with D hard to call. With 1 base removed from V and 4 bases from J, the gap between germline ends came to 5 bases. Germline values: CDR1 MNHNS, CDR2 SASEGT. The CDR3 is 14 amino acids. CDR3 region: CASSEGPGANVLTF. The CDR3 DNA is TGTGCCAGCAGTGAAGGTCCCGGGGCCAACGTCCTGACTTTC.

Turning to this clone: A single base separates this from a much larger clone, so it may be a read error. The same CDR3 also results from other DNA sequences found in this sample. The chain joins TRBV9 to TRBJ2-7, with a tentative D call TRBD1 (6 bases). The CDR3 runs to 14 residues. Germline CDR1 reads SGDLS; CDR2 reads YYNGEE. V shed 2 bases and J shed 0 bases, with 9 bases lying between them. CDR3 DNA sequence: TGTGCCAGCAGCGTCCGGGACACCTCCTACGAGCAGTACTTC. This sequence encodes CASSVRDTSYEQYF.

The genes are TRBV4-1 and TRBJ2-1, with D perhaps matching TRBD1 or TRBD2 (5 bases each). V was cut by 0 bases and J by 10 bases, with 13 bases left in between. CDR1 is MGHRA and CDR2 is YSYEKL in the germline V gene. The CDR3 totals 14 residues. CDR3 sequence reads: CASSQDGGISEQFF. The DNA of the CDR3 is TGCGCCAGCAGCCAAGATGGGGGAATTAGCGAGCAGTTCTTC.

The J gene is TRBJ2-3, the V gene TRBV7-2; D is unclear. V lost 5 bases and J 0 bases, leaving 6 bases between the germline ends. This CDR3 has 13 amino acids. CDR1 SGHTA and CDR2 FQGNSA come from the germline V gene. The CDR3 DNA follows: TGTGCCAGCAGCAGCCAGAGCACAGATACGCAGTATTTT. It yields the protein CASSSQSTDTQYF.

The genes are TRBV18 and TRBJ2-5, with D hard to call. Trimming took off 4 bases at V and 2 bases at J, with 8 bases between the two ends. Per the germline V gene, CDR1 is KGHSH and CDR2 is LQKENI. This CDR3 is built from 13 residues. The CDR3 sequence: CASSLSQQETQYF. CDR3 nucleotide sequence: TGTGCCAGCTCACTGTCGCAGCAAGAGACCCAGTACTTC.

For the CDR3, the DNA is TGTGCCAGCAGTGAATGGGTTGTCAAAAACATTCAGTACTTC. Translating it yields CASSEWVVKNIQYF. The chain is built from TRBV2 and TRBJ2-4; D remains ambiguous. The V end lost 2 bases, the J end lost 3 bases, and 8 bases lay between the germline ends. The CDR3 contains 14 residues. Germline assignment: CDR1 SNHLY and CDR2 FYNNEI.

V gene TRBV28 combines with J gene TRBJ1-1; D may be TRBD1 (5 bases). The CDR3 is made up of 14 amino acids. The V gene's germline CDR1 is MDHEN and CDR2 SYDVKM. Trimming took 3 bases from V and 4 from J, leaving 12 bases between them. This CDR3 reads CASSFWAGSTEAFF. Here the CDR3 DNA reads TGTGCCAGCAGTTTTTGGGCAGGGAGCACTGAAGCTTTCTTT.

This sequence joins TRBV7-9 and TRBJ2-5; tentatively, D is TRBD2 (5 bases). V was pared by 1 base and J by 7 bases, with 10 bases between. The CDR3 spans 13 residues. Per the germline V gene, CDR1 is SEHNR and CDR2 is FQNEAQ (reference sequence). The DNA of the CDR3 is TGTGCCAGCAGCTTAGTCCGGGAAGGGACCCAGTACTTC. Translating gives CASSLVREGTQYF. Filled out from reference TRBV7-9 and TRBJ2-5, the complete variable domain reads DTGVSQNPRHKITKRGQNVTFRCDPISEHNRLYWYRQTLGQGPEFLTYFQNEAQLEKSRLLSDRFSAERPKGSFSTLEIQRTEQGDSAMYLCASSLVREGTQYFGPGTRLLVL.

This chain connects TRBV7-9 to TRBJ2-3, with D hard to call. The V and J ends lost 1 base and 1 base respectively, with 6 bases between them. CDR1 and CDR2 (germline): SEHNR, FQNEAQ (reference sequence). This CDR3 comprises 14 residues. CDR3 DNA: TGTGCCAGCAGCTTAGGAAGCGGCACAGATACGCAGTATTTT. Its translation: CASSLGSGTDTQYF. Based on the CDR3 plus reference TRBV7-9 and TRBJ2-3, the full variable domain is DTGVSQNPRHKITKRGQNVTFRCDPISEHNRLYWYRQTLGQGPEFLTYFQNEAQLEKSRLLSDRFSAERPKGSFSTLEIQRTEQGDSAMYLCASSLGSGTDTQYFGPGTRLTVL.

This sequence joins TRBV13 and TRBJ2-6; 8 bases map to TRBD1. CDR1 and CDR2 (germline): PRHDT, FYEKMQ (reference sequence). V trimming: 1 base; J trimming: 0 bases; junction bases outside the gene matches: 8. CDR3 length: 19 amino acids. The CDR3 sequence is CASSLVIGQGYSGANVLTF. Here the CDR3 DNA reads TGTGCCAGCAGCTTAGTGATTGGACAGGGATACTCTGGGGCCAACGTCCTGACTTTC.

The gene calls are TRBV11-3 and TRBJ2-2; TRBD2 aligns across 10 bases. The V and J ends lost 4 bases and 5 bases, in that order; junction bases with no gene match: 7. The CDR3 sequence is 16 residues long. The germline V gene encodes CDR1 SGHNT and CDR2 YENEEA. For the CDR3, the DNA is TGTGCCAGCAGCTCCCCAGCGGGAGGGGAGACCGGGGAGCTGTTTTTT. Its translation is CASSSPAGGETGELFF.

This clone has a handful of counts. This chain connects TRBV9 to TRBJ1-1; D remains ambiguous. V shed 3 bases and J shed 5 bases, with 11 bases lying between them. There are 13 residues in the CDR3. Germline CDR1 is SGDLS and CDR2 is YYNGEE. CDR3 amino acids: CASSAHASTEAFF. For the CDR3, the DNA is TGTGCCAGCAGCGCCCATGCATCGACTGAAGCTTTCTTT. The whole variable domain, filled in from reference TRBV9 and TRBJ1-1, reads DSGVTQTPKHLITATGQRVTLRCSPRSGDLSVYWYQQSLDQGLQFLIQYYNGEERAKGNILERFSAQQFPDLHSELNLSSLELGDSALYFCASSAHASTEAFFGQGTRLTVV.

This clone was recorded a few times. The rearrangement uses TRBV27 and TRBJ1-2; perhaps TRBD1 as D (5 bases). Deletions cut 6 bases from V and 5 bases from J, with 19 bases between. Per germline, CDR1 MNHEY and CDR2 SMNVEV (reference sequence). This CDR3 is built from 15 residues. The chain's CDR3 is CASRNREGEGYGYTF. CDR3 DNA sequence: TGTGCCAGCAGAAATCGGGAGGGAGAGGGGTATGGCTACACCTTC.

This chain's CDR3 is CASSQGTSGEGGDTQYF. CDR3 in DNA: TGCGCCAGCAGCCAAGGGACTAGCGGGGAGGGCGGAGATACGCAGTATTTT. The V gene is TRBV4-3, the J gene TRBJ2-3, with 12 positions matching TRBD2. The germline V gene has CDR1 LGHNA and CDR2 YSLEER. The V and J ends lost 1 base and 5 bases, in that order; junction bases with no gene match: 7. CDR3 length: 17 amino acids.

This chain joins TRBV27 and TRBJ2-4; perhaps TRBD2 as D (6 bases). Germline CDR1 reads MNHEY; CDR2 reads SMNVEV (reference sequence). Trimming left V 3 bases short and J 6 bases short, with 24 bases between. This CDR3 is 18 amino acids long. In DNA, the CDR3 is TGTGCCAGCAGTTTTGAGAAGGAATCGGGGCGGGGAGGAAACATTCAGTACTTC. Its protein is CASSFEKESGRGGNIQYF.

This clone was detected a few times. Other DNA sequences in the same sample also yield this CDR3. The V gene is TRBV7-3, the J gene TRBJ2-5; D gene unclear. V shed 5 bases and J shed 2 bases, with 9 bases lying between them. The germline gives CDR1 SGHTA, CDR2 FQGTGA. The CDR3 is made up of 13 amino acids. The CDR3, as DNA: TGTGCCAGCAGCAGAACAGCTCAAGAGACCCAGTACTTC. This translates into CASSRTAQETQYF.

This chain links TRBV10-3 with TRBJ2-7; 10 nucleotides match TRBD2. The germline V gene encodes CDR1 ENHRY and CDR2 SYGVKD. V gave up 6 bases and J gave up 3 bases; unmatched junction bases: 8. The CDR3 is 15 residues long. DNA of the CDR3: TGTGCCATCAGCGCCCAAGCTAGCGGGAGCTACGAGCAGTACTTC. This gives the protein CAISAQASGSYEQYF.

This chain connects TRBV4-2 to TRBJ2-2; 10 bases align to TRBD2. The length of the CDR3 is 16 residues. Germline CDR1 reads LGHNA; CDR2 reads YNFKEQ. The trim removed 1 base at V and 8 bases at J, leaving 7 bases unmatched. CDR3 protein: CASSQGAGGVRGELFF. CDR3 DNA sequence: TGTGCCAGCAGCCAAGGAGCGGGAGGGGTAAGGGGGGAGCTGTTTTTT.

This clone has only one observation. The CDR3 protein is CSAGWGLNQPQHF. CDR3 nucleotide sequence: TGCAGCGCTGGATGGGGGCTCAATCAGCCCCAGCATTTT. The chain has TRBV29-1 and TRBJ1-5; possible D gene TRBD1, 6 bases. Trimming removed 7 bases from V and 3 bases from J, with 13 bases in between. CDR3 length: 13 residues. Germline assignment: CDR1 SQVTM and CDR2 ANQGSEA.

The chain joins TRBV28 to TRBJ1-4, with D possibly being TRBD1 (5 bases). The CDR3 is made up of 19 amino acids. Germline CDR1 and CDR2: MDHEN and SYDVKM. V lost 3 bases to trimming and J lost 2 bases, with 22 bases between them. In DNA, the CDR3 is TGTGCCAGCAGTTTCAATCTTGGCGGGGGGGATCGGACTAATGAAAAACTGTTTTTT. This gives the protein CASSFNLGGGDRTNEKLFF.

The V and J genes are TRBV2 and TRBJ2-5, with TRBD2 identical over 14 bases. The end of the DNA is better explained by TRBJ2-7, so the J call may be wrong. Germline assignment: CDR1 SNHLY and CDR2 FYNNEI. The CDR3 runs 15 residues. CDR3 DNA: TGTGCCAGCAGGGTATTGGGACTAGCGGGAGACGAGCAGTACTTC. The encoded protein is CASRVLGLAGDEQYF.

This clone has a handful of counts. The rearrangement links TRBV18 to TRBJ1-5; 7 bases line up with TRBD1. This CDR3 comprises 16 residues. Germline values: CDR1 KGHSH, CDR2 LQKENI. J was trimmed by 3 bases and V by 3 bases; bases with no gene match: 8. CDR3 in DNA: TGTGCCAGCTCACCCCGGGGGACAGACTCCAATCAGCCCCAGCATTTT. It encodes CASSPRGTDSNQPQHF.